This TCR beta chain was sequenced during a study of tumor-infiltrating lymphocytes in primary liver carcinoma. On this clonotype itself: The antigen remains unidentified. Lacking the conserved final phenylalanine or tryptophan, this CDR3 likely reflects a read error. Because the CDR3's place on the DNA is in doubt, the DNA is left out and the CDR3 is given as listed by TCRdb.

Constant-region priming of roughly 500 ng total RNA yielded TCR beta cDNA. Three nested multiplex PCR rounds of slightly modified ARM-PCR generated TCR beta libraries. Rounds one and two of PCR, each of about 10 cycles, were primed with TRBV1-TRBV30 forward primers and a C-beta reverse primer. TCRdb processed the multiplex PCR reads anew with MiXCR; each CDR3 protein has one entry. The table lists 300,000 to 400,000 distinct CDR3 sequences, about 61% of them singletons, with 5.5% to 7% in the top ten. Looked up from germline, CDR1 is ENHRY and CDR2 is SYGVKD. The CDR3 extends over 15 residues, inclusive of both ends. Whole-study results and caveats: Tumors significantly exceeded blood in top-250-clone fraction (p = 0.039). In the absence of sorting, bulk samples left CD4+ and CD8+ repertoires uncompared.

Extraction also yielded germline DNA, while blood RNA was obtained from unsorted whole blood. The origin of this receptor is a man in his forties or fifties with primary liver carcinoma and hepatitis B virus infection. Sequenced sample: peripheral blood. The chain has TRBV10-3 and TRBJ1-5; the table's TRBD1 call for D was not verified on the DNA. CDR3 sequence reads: CAIRGQGEGNQPHHS.